The following is a TCR beta chain sequence with its context. The junction departs from germline at one end; a sequencing error may be responsible. CDR3 length: 14 amino acids. The sample originates from a study of T-cell reconstitution after alpha-beta-depleted transplantation in children. Preparation of the TCRbeta library was carried out with unique molecular identifiers. Via MiXCR, TCRdb re-called the PCR reads, giving one row per CDR3 protein. The top ten clones hold approximately 1% of a sample with some 640,000 distinct CDR3 sequences, roughly 15% of them seen once. The starting material was PBMCs from the stem cell graft donor, obtained from the stem cell graft. This TCR was recovered from a human donor who donated a stem cell graft to a child with acute myeloid leukemia. V gene TRBV12-3 or TRBV12-4 combines with J gene TRBJ2-5, with TRBD1 matching 8 bases. The CDR3 is CAGSSGQGGETQYF. In nucleotides, the CDR3 is TGTGCCGGCAGTTCCGGACAGGGTGGGGAGACCCAGTACTTC.